The 23 T cell receptor beta chains given below trace back to one sample, sequenced in a study of blood T cell repertoires in COVID-19. Measured with immunoSEQ multiplex PCR; TCRdb has only the in-frame clones, and not every one. The table records fewer than 500,000 clones, over 75% of them present only once. The material sequenced was PBMCs or T cells enriched from blood (not recorded which). Source of these receptors: a man aged 25 to 40 who had recovered from COVID-19.

The J gene is TRBJ2-1, the V gene TRBV18; the match to TRBD1 covers 10 bases. Germline-derived CDR1 and CDR2 are KGHSH and LQKENI. The V segment lost 3 bases and the J segment 13 bases; nucleotides outside the gene matches: 12. The CDR3 consists of 15 residues. Here the CDR3 reads CASSPGQGNLVVQFF. The CDR3 region has the DNA TGTGCCAGCTCACCGGGACAGGGGAATCTCGTCGTTCAGTTCTTC.

The V gene is TRBV5-1, the J gene TRBJ2-7; 7 positions match TRBD1. This CDR3 contains 16 residues. CDR1 and CDR2 from the germline V gene are SGHRS and YFSETQ. The ends lost 1 base at V and 2 bases at J; junction bases unmatched: 9. The CDR3 DNA reads TGCGCCAGCAGCTTGCGTGAGGGACAGTTCCCCTACGAGCAGTACTTC. Amino acid sequence: CASSLREGQFPYEQYF.

The genes are TRBV9 and TRBJ2-5; TRBD2 matches at 11 bases. The germline V gene encodes CDR1 SGDLS and CDR2 YYNGEE. The CDR3 runs to 15 residues. Unmatched junction bases numbered 7, after V lost 4 bases and J lost 5 bases. This CDR3 is CASSTTSGGRETQYF. The CDR3 coding sequence is TGTGCCAGCAGCACAACTAGCGGGGGTCGCGAGACCCAGTACTTC. The whole variable domain, remainder taken from reference TRBV9 and TRBJ2-5, is DSGVTQTPKHLITATGQRVTLRCSPRSGDLSVYWYQQSLDQGLQFLIQYYNGEERAKGNILERFSAQQFPDLHSELNLSSLELGDSALYFCASSTTSGGRETQYFGPGTRLLVL.

This clone was seen just once. The chain carries TRBV7-2 and TRBJ1-4; no clear D. V lost 5 bases and J 0 bases, leaving 10 bases between the germline ends. The germline CDR1 and CDR2 sequences are SGHTA and FQGNSA. This CDR3 comprises 15 residues. CDR3 in amino acids: CASSPQTTTNEKLFF. The CDR3 DNA follows: TGTGCCAGCAGCCCCCAGACAACAACTAATGAAAAACTGTTTTTT.

V is TRBV13 and J is TRBJ1-1, with 11 bases lining up with TRBD1. CDR1 PRHDT and CDR2 FYEKMQ come from the germline V gene (reference sequence). Unmatched junction bases numbered 5, after V lost 4 bases and J lost 10 bases. The CDR3 length is 13 residues. CDR3 sequence reads: CASSYPGTGGAFF. The CDR3 bases are TGTGCCAGCAGCTACCCCGGGACAGGGGGAGCTTTCTTT.

The J gene is TRBJ1-4, the V gene TRBV27; D is perhaps TRBD1 (6 bases). Trimming left V 7 bases short and J 8 bases short, with 14 bases between. This CDR3 spans 13 amino acids. The germline V gene has CDR1 MNHEY and CDR2 SMNVEV (reference sequence). CDR3 region: CASTPSRGEKLFF. The DNA for the CDR3 is TGTGCCAGCACCCCGTCTAGGGGGGAAAAACTGTTTTTT. Filled out from reference TRBV27 and TRBJ1-4, the complete variable domain reads EAQVTQNPRYLITVTGKKLTVTCSQNMNHEYMSWYRQDPGLGLRQIYYSMNVEVTDKGDVPEGYKVSRKEKRNFPLILESPSPNQTSLYFCASTPSRGEKLFFGSGTQLSVL.

This chain links TRBV25-1 with TRBJ2-7; tentative D call: TRBD1 (5 bases). Germline V gene lookup returns CDR1 MGHDK and CDR2 SYGVNS. V dropped 6 bases and J dropped 0 bases, with 12 bases sitting between them. The CDR3 is 14 residues long. This CDR3 is CASRQDQYSYEQYF. The CDR3 nucleotides are TGTGCCAGCAGACAGGATCAATACTCCTACGAGCAGTACTTC.

In its sample, this clone was seen once. The J gene is TRBJ2-3, the V gene TRBV20-1; 8 bases align to TRBD2. The CDR3 consists of 15 residues. Trimming cost V 3 bases and J 1 base; bases outside gene matches: 6. CDR1 is DFQATT, CDR2 SNEGSKA, per germline (reference sequence). CDR3 sequence: CSASPSGGRTDTQYF. The CDR3 region has the DNA TGCAGTGCTAGTCCAAGCGGGGGCCGCACAGATACGCAGTATTTT.

The chain recombines TRBV15 with TRBJ2-7; TRBD2 might be the D (6 bases). Germline-derived CDR1 and CDR2 are LNHNV and YYDKDF (reference sequence). The V gene lost 0 bases and the J gene lost 9 bases, with 9 bases spanning the gap. The CDR3 is 12 residues long. CDR3 sequence reads: CATSRESGGQYF. The CDR3, as DNA: TGTGCCACCAGCAGAGAATCCGGGGGGCAGTACTTC.

V and J are TRBV11-2 and TRBJ1-2, with D tentatively TRBD1 (6 bases). CDR3 length equals 13 residues. The germline CDR1 and CDR2 sequences are SGHAT and FQNNGV. V was shortened by 4 bases and J by 3 bases, with 9 bases between the two germline ends. The chain's CDR3 is CASSSTGYYGYTF. CDR3 sequence (DNA): TGTGCCAGCAGCTCGACAGGTTACTATGGCTACACCTTC.

Only one count was recorded for this clone. V and J are TRBV14 and TRBJ2-2; perhaps TRBD1 as D (5 bases). CDR1 and CDR2 (germline): SGHDN, FVKESK. Trimming removed 4 bases at V and 4 bases at J, with 13 bases between. The CDR3 covers 15 residues. The CDR3 sequence is CASSPLYTGTGELFF. The CDR3 DNA sequence: TGTGCCAGCAGCCCCCTATATACAGGCACCGGGGAGCTGTTTTTT.

This chain links TRBV10-3 with TRBJ2-7; TRBD1 might be the D (5 bases). The germline V and J ends were trimmed by 3 bases and 2 bases, with 14 bases remaining between them. CDR3 length: 15 amino acids. CDR1 and CDR2 (germline): ENHRY, SYGVKD. This chain's CDR3 is CAISDGARGTYEQYF. In DNA, the CDR3 is TGTGCCATCAGTGATGGGGCTAGGGGCACCTACGAGCAGTACTTC.

V is TRBV5-1 and J is TRBJ1-4; D not certain. The CDR3 contains 14 residues. The germline V gene encodes CDR1 SGHRS and CDR2 YFSETQ. The V and J ends lost 8 bases and 4 bases respectively, with 15 bases between them. The CDR3 sequence: CASAFLSGNEKLFF. For the CDR3, the DNA is TGCGCCAGTGCATTCCTAAGTGGTAATGAAAAACTGTTTTTT.

This chain links TRBV4-1 with TRBJ2-3; possibly TRBD2 for D (6 bases). V dropped 5 bases and J dropped 6 bases, with 15 bases sitting between them. Germline V gives CDR1 MGHRA, CDR2 YSYEKL. The CDR3 is made up of 14 amino acids. This chain's CDR3 is CASSWRARADTQYF. In DNA form, the CDR3 reads TGCGCCAGCAGCTGGAGGGCCCGGGCGGATACGCAGTATTTT.

The chain joins TRBV5-1 to TRBJ1-1; 7 bases are a match to TRBD1. The CDR3 has 16 amino acids. Germline trimming cut 0 bases from V and 0 bases from J; bases unmatched to any gene: 5. The germline gives CDR1 SGHRS, CDR2 YFSETQ. CDR3 nucleotides: TGCGCCAGCAGCTTGGGGGACAGAGAGATGAACACTGAAGCTTTCTTT. This translates into CASSLGDREMNTEAFF.

The chain has TRBV3-1 (or the pseudogene TRBV3-2) and TRBJ2-4; D may be TRBD2 (6 bases). CDR1 is LGHDT, CDR2 YNNKEL, per germline (reference sequence). V lost 3 bases and J 1 base, leaving 7 bases between the germline ends. This CDR3 region has 14 residues. The CDR3 sequence is CASSQGLAKNIQYF. The CDR3 coding sequence is TGTGCCAGCAGCCAGGGACTGGCCAAAAACATTCAGTACTTC.

The chain links TRBV5-1 to TRBJ1-4; D not resolved. V lost 0 bases and J 0 bases, leaving 12 bases between the germline ends. The germline V gene encodes CDR1 SGHRS and CDR2 YFSETQ. The CDR3 sequence is 17 residues long. CDR3 region: CASSLARGPATNEKLFF. CDR3 in DNA: TGCGCCAGCAGCTTGGCCCGAGGTCCTGCAACTAATGAAAAACTGTTTTTT.

The chain links TRBV30 to TRBJ1-1; perhaps TRBD1 as D (6 bases). The germline V gene encodes CDR1 GTSNPN and CDR2 SVGIG (reference sequence). V was shortened by 3 bases and J by 7 bases, with 18 bases between the two germline ends. The CDR3 contains 14 residues. CDR3 coding DNA: TGTGCCTGGAGATCGATGGGGGCAGGGATTGAAGCTTTCTTT. This encodes CAWRSMGAGIEAFF. The full variable domain, its missing parts supplied by reference TRBV30 and TRBJ1-1, is SQTIHQWPATLVQPVGSPLSLECTVEGTSNPNLYWYRQAAGRGLQLLFYSVGIGQISSEVPQNLSASRPQDRQFILSSKKLLLSDSGFYLCAWRSMGAGIEAFFGQGTRLTVV.

CDR3 sequence: CASSVVPLPGGQETQYF. Here the CDR3 DNA reads TGTGCCAGCAGCGTAGTCCCTTTGCCTGGAGGCCAAGAGACCCAGTACTTC. This chain joins TRBV9 and TRBJ2-5; tentatively, D is TRBD2 (5 bases). V was clipped by 0 bases and J by 1 base, with 16 bases between them. The CDR3 contains 17 residues. In germline, CDR1 is SGDLS, CDR2 YYNGEE.

This clone occurred once. V and J are TRBV12-3 or TRBV12-4 and TRBJ2-1; possible D gene TRBD2, 6 bases. The CDR3 sequence is 13 residues long. The V end was cut by 5 bases, the J end by 4 bases, with 9 bases between. The CDR3 coding sequence is TGTGCCAGCAGTCGGGACTTGTACAATGAGCAGTTCTTC. Translation: CASSRDLYNEQFF.

This clone was picked up a small number of times. The CDR3 DNA follows: TGTGCCAGCAGCCAAGGAGGGGACAGGGGGCCGACGAATGAAAAACTGTTTTTT. This encodes CASSQGGDRGPTNEKLFF. The rearrangement joins TRBV3-1 (or the pseudogene TRBV3-2) to TRBJ1-4; 12 bases line up with TRBD1. J lost 5 bases, V lost 1 base, and 8 bases had no gene match. Germline V CDR1 and CDR2: LGHDT, YNNKEL (reference sequence). The CDR3 contains 18 residues.

The chain recombines TRBV30 with TRBJ2-6, with D possibly being TRBD1 (6 bases). Trimming removed 4 bases at V and 4 bases at J, with 11 bases between. The CDR3 covers 14 residues. CDR1 GTSNPN and CDR2 SVGIG come from the germline V gene (reference sequence). The CDR3, as DNA: TGTGCCTGGATGTTGGGGGCGGGGGCCAACGTCCTGACTTTC. As protein: CAWMLGAGANVLTF.

This chain joins TRBV6-1 and TRBJ1-1, with D possibly matching TRBD1 (6 bases). V lost 3 bases and J lost 1, with 15 bases in between. This CDR3 comprises 16 residues. The germline gives CDR1 MNHNS, CDR2 SASEGT. The CDR3 DNA reads TGTGCCAGCAGTGACGAGAAACAGGGAAAGAACACTGAAGCTTTCTTT. It codes for CASSDEKQGKNTEAFF.